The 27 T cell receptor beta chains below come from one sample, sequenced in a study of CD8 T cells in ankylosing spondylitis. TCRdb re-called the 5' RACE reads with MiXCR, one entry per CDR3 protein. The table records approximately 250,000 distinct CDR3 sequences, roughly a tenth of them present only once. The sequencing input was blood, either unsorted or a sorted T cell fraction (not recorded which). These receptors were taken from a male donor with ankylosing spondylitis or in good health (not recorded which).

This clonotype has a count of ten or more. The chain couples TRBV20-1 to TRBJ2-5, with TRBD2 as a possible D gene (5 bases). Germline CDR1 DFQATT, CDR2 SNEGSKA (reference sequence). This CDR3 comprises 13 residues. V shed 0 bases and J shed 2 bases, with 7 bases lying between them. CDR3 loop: CSAREDWQETQYF. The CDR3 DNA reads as TGCAGTGCTAGAGAGGACTGGCAAGAGACCCAGTACTTC.

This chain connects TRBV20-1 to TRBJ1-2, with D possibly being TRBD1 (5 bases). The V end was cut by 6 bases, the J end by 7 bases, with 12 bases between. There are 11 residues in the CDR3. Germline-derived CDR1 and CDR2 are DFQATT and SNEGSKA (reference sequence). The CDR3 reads CSAAGTVGYTF. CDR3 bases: TGCAGTGCGGCCGGGACGGTTGGCTACACCTTC.

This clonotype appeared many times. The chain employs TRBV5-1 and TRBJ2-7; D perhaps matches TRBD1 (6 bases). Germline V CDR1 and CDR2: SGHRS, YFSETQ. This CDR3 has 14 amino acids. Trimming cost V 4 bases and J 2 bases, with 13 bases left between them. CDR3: CASSQRGSTYEQYF. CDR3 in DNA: TGCGCCAGCAGCCAGAGGGGGTCAACCTACGAGCAGTACTTC.

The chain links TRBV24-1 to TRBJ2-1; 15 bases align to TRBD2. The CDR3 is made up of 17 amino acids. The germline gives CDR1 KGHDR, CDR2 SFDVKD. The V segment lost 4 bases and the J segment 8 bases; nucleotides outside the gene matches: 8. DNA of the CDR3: TGTGCCACCAGTGAGGGGACTAGCGGGAGGTTTCGGGATGAGCAGTTCTTC. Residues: CATSEGTSGRFRDEQFF.

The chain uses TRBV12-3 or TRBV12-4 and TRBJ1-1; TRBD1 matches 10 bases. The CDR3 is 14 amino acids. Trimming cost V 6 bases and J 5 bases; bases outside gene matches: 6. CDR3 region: CASRTGTGDTEAFF. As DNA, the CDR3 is TGTGCCAGCAGGACCGGGACAGGGGATACTGAAGCTTTCTTT.

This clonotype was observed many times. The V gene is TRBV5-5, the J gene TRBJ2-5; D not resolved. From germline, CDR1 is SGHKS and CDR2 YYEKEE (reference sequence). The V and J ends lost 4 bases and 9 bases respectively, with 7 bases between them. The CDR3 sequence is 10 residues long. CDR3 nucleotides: TGTGCCAGCAGCGGTGGGGCCCAGTACTTC. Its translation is CASSGGAQYF. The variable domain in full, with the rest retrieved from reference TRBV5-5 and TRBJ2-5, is DAGVTQSPTHLIKTRGQQVTLRCSPISGHKSVSWYQQVLGQGPQFIFQYYEKEERGRGNFPDRFSARQFPNYSSELNVNALLLGDSALYLCASSGGAQYFGPGTRLLVL.

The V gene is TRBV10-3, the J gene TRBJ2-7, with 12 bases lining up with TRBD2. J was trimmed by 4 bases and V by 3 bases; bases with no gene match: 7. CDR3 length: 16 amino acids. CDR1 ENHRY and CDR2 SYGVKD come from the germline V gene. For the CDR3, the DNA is TGTGCCATCAGTGACCTACTAGCGGGGGGCGGGTACGAGCAGTACTTC. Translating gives CAISDLLAGGGYEQYF.

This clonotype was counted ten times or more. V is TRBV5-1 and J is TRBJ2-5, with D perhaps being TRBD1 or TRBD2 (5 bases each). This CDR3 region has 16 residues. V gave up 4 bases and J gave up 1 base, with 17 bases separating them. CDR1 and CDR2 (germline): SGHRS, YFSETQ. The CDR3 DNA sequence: TGCGCCAGCAGCCTCGGGACCGCCCTGGGCCAAGAGACCCAGTACTTC. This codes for CASSLGTALGQETQYF.

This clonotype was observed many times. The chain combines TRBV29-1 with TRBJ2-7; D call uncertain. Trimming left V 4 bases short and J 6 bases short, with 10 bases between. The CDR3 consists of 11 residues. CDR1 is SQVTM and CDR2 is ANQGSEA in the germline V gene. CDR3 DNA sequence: TGCAGCGTTGTCCGAGGAGTCGAGCAGTACTTC. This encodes CSVVRGVEQYF.

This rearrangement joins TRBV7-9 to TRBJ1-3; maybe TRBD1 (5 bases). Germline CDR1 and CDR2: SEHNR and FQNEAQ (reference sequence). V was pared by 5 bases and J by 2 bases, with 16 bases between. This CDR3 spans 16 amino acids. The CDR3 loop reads CASSLTDMATGNTIYF. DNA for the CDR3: TGTGCCAGCAGCCTTACGGACATGGCAACTGGAAACACCATATATTTT. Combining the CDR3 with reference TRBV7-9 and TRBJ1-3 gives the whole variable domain DTGVSQNPRHKITKRGQNVTFRCDPISEHNRLYWYRQTLGQGPEFLTYFQNEAQLEKSRLLSDRFSAERPKGSFSTLEIQRTEQGDSAMYLCASSLTDMATGNTIYFGEGSWLTVV.

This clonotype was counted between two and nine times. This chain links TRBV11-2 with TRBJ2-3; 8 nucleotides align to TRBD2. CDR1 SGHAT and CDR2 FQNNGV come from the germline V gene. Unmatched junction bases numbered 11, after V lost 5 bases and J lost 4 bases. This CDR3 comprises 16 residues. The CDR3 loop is CASSVRGLGDPDTQYF. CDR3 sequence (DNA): TGTGCCAGCAGCGTCAGGGGACTAGGTGATCCAGATACGCAGTATTTT. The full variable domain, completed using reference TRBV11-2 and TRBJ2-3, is EAGVAQSPRYKIIEKRQSVAFWCNPISGHATLYWYQQILGQGPKLLIQFQNNGVVDDSQLPKDRFSAERLKGVDSTLKIQPAKLEDSAVYLCASSVRGLGDPDTQYFGPGTRLTVL.

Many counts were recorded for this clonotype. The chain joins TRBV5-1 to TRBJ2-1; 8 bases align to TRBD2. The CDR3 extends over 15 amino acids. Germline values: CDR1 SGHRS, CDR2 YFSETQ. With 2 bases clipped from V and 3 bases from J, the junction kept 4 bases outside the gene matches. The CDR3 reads CASSLAGDRYNEQFF. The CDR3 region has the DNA TGCGCCAGCAGCTTAGCGGGAGACCGCTACAATGAGCAGTTCTTC. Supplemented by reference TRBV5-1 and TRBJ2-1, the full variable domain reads KAGVTQTPRYLIKTRGQQVTLSCSPISGHRSVSWYQQTPGQGLQFLFEYFSETQRNKGNFPGRFSGRQFSNSRSEMNVSTLELGDSALYLCASSLAGDRYNEQFFGPGTRLTVL.

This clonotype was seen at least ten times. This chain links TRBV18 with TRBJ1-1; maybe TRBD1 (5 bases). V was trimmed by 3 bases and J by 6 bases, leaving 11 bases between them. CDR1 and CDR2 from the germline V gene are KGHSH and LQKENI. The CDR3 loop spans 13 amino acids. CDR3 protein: CASSPAPGAEAFF. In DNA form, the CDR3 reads TGTGCCAGCTCACCGGCACCGGGGGCTGAAGCTTTCTTT.

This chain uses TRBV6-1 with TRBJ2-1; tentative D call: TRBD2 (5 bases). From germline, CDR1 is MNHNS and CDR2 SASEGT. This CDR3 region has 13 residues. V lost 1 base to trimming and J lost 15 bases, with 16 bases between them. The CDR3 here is CASSEGDALRAFF. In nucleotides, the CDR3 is TGTGCCAGCAGTGAAGGGGATGCTCTGCGGGCGTTCTTC.

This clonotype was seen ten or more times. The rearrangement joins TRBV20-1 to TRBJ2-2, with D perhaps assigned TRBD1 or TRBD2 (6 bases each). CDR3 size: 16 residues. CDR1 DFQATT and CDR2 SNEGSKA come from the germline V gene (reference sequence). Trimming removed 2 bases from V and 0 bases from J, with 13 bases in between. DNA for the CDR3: TGCAGTGCTAGAAAGGGGGGAGCGGCGAACACCGGGGAGCTGTTTTTT. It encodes CSARKGGAANTGELFF.

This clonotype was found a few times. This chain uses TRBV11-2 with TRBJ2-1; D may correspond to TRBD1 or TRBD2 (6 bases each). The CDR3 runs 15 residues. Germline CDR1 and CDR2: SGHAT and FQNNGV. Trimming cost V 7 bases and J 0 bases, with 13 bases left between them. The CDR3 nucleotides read TGTGCCAGCATCCTAGAGGGGGGCTCCTACAATGAGCAGTTCTTC. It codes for CASILEGGSYNEQFF.

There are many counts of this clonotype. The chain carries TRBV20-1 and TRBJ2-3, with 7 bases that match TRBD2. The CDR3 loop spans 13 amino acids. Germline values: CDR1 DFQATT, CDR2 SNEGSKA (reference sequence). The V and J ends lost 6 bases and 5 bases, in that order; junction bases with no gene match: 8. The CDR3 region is CSAGGLGVDTQYF. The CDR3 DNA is TGCAGTGCGGGAGGACTAGGCGTAGATACGCAGTATTTT.

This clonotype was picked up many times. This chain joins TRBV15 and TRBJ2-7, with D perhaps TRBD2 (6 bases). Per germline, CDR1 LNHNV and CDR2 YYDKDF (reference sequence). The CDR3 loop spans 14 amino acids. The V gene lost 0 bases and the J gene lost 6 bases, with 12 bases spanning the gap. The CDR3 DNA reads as TGTGCCACCAGCAGAGATCCCGGAGGGGCCGAGCAGTACTTC. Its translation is CATSRDPGGAEQYF. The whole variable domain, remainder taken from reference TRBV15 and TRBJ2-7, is DAMVIQNPRYQVTQFGKPVTLSCSQTLNHNVMYWYQQKSSQAPKLLFHYYDKDFNNEADTPDNFQSRRPNTSFCFLDIRSPGLGDTAMYLCATSRDPGGAEQYFGPGTRLTVT.

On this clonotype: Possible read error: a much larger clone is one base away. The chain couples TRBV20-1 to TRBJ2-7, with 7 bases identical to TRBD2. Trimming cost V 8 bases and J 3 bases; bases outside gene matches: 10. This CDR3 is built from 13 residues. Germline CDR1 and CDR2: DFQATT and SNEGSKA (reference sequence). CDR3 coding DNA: TGCAGTACTACGCGTTGGACTAGCTACGAGCAGTACTTC. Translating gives CSTTRWTSYEQYF.

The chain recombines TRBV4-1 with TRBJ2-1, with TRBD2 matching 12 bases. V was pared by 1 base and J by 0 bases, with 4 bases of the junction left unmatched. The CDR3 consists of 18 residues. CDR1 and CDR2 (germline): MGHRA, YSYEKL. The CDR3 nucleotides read TGCGCCAGCAGCCAAGGGGTGACTAGCGGGAGCTCCTACAATGAGCAGTTCTTC. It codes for CASSQGVTSGSSYNEQFF.

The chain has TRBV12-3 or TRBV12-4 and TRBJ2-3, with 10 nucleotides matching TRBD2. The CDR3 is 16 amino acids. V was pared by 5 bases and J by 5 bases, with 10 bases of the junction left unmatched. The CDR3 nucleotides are TGTGCCAGCAGTAAAAGCGGGGGGGCCTTGGGAGATACGCAGTATTTT. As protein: CASSKSGGALGDTQYF.

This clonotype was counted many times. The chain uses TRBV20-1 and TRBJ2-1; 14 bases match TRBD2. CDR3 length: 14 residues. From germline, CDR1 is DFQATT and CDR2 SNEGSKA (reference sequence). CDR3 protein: CSGLAGAFHNEQFF. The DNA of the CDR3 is TGCTCGGGACTAGCGGGAGCTTTCCACAATGAGCAGTTCTTC.

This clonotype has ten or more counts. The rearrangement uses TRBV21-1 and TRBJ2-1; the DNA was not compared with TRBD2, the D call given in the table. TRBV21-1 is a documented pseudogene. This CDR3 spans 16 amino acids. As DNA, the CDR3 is TGTGCCACCCTCTTTACTTGCGGGAGTTCCTACAATGAGCAGTTCTTC. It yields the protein CATLFTCGSSYNEQFF.

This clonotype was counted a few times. CDR3 protein: CAWTRDRGPGTEAFF. The CDR3 DNA sequence: TGTGCCTGGACCCGAGACAGGGGGCCTGGCACTGAAGCTTTCTTT. The V and J genes are TRBV30 and TRBJ1-1, with 10 bases lining up with TRBD1. The CDR3 contains 15 residues. Germline trimming cut 4 bases from V and 4 bases from J; bases unmatched to any gene: 9. Per germline, CDR1 GTSNPN and CDR2 SVGIG (reference sequence).

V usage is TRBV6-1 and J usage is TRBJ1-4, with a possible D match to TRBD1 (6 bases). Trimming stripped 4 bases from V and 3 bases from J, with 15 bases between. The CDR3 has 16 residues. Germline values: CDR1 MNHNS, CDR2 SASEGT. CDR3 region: CASSVNPTGSNEKLFF. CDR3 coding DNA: TGTGCCAGCAGTGTAAACCCGACAGGATCTAATGAAAAACTGTTTTTT.

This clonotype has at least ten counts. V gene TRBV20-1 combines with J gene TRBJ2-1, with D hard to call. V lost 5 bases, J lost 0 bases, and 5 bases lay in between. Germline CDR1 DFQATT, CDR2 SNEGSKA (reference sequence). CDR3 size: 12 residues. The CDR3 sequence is CSAGVSYNEQFF. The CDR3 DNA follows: TGCAGTGCTGGGGTCTCCTACAATGAGCAGTTCTTC.

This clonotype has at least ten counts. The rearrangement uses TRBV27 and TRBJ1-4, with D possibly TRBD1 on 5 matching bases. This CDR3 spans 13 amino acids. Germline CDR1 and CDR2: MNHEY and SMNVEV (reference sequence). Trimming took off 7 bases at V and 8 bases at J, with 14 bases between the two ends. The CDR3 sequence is CASTGTSGEKLFF. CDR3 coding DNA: TGTGCCAGCACCGGGACCTCGGGGGAAAAACTGTTTTTT.